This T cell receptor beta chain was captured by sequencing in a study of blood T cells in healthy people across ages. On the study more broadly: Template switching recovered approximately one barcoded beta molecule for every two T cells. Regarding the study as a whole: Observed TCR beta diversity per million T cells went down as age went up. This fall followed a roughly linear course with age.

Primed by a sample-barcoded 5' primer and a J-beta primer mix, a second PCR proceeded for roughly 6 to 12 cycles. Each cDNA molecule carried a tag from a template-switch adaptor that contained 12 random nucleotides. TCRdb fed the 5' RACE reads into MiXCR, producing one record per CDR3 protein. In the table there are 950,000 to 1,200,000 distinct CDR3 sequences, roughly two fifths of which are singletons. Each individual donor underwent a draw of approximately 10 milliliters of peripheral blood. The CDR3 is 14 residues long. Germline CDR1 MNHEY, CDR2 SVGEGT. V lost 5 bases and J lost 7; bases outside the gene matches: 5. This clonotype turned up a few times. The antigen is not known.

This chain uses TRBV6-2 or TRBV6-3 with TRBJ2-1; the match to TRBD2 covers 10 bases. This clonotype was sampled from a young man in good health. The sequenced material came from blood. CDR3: CASSTQAGGNEQFF. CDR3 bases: TGTGCCAGCAGTACACAAGCGGGGGGGAATGAGCAGTTCTTC.